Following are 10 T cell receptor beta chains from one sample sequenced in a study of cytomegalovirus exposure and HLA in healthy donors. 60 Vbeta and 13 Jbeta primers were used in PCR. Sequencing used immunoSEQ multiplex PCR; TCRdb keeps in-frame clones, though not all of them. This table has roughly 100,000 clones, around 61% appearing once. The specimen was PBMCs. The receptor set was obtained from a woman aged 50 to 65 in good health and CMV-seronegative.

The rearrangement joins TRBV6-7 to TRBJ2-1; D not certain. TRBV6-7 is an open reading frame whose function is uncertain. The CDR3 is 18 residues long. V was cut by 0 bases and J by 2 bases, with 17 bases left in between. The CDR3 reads CASSYSRARGPAYNEQFF. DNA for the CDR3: TGTGCCAGCAGTTACTCGAGAGCGCGTGGCCCTGCCTACAATGAGCAGTTCTTC.

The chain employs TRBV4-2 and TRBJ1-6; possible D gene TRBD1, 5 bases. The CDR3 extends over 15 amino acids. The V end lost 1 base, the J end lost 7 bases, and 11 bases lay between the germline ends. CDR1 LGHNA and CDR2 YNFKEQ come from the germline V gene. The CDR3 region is CASSQGPGPNSPLHF. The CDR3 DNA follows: TGTGCCAGCAGCCAAGGGCCAGGGCCAAATTCACCCCTCCACTTT.

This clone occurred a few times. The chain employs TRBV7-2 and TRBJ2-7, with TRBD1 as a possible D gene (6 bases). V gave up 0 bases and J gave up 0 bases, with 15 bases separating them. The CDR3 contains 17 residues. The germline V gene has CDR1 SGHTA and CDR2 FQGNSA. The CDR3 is CASSLAQGQHNSYEQYF. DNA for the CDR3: TGTGCCAGCAGCTTAGCGCAAGGACAGCATAACTCCTACGAGCAGTACTTC.

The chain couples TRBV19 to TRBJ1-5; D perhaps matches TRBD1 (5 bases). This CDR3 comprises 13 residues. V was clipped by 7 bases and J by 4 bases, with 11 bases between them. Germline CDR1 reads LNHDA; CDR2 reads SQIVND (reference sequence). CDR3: CASTTDRNQPQHF. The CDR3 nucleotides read TGTGCCAGTACGACTGACAGAAATCAGCCCCAGCATTTT.

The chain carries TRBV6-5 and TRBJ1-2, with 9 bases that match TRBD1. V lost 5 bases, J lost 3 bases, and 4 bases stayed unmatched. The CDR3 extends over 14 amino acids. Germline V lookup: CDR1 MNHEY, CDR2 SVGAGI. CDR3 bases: TGTGCCAGCAGTGAGGACAGGGGAGACTATGGCTACACCTTC. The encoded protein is CASSEDRGDYGYTF.

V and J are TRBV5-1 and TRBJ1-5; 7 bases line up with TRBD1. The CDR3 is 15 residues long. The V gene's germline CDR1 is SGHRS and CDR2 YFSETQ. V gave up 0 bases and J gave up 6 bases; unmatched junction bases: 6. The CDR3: CASSLEGARSQPQHF. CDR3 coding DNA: TGCGCCAGCAGCTTGGAGGGGGCCCGTAGTCAGCCCCAGCATTTT.

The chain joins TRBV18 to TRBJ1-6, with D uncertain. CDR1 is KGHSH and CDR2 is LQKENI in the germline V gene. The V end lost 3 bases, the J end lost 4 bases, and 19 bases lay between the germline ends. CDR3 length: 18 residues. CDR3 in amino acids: CASSPQPGSRDYNSPLHF. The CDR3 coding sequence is TGTGCCAGCTCACCCCAGCCAGGCAGTCGGGATTATAATTCACCCCTCCACTTT. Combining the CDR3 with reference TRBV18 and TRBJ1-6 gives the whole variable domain NAGVMQNPRHLVRRRGQEARLRCSPMKGHSHVYWYRQLPEEGLKFMVYLQKENIIDESGMPKERFSAEFPKEGPSILRIQQVVRGDSAAYFCASSPQPGSRDYNSPLHFGNGTRLTVT.

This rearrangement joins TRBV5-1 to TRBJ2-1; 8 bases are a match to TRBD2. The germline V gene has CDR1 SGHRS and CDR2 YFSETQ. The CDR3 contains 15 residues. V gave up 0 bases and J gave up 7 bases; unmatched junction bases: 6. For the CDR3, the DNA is TGCGCCAGCAGCTTGGCCGGGACTAGAGTAAATGAGCAGTTCTTC. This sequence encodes CASSLAGTRVNEQFF.

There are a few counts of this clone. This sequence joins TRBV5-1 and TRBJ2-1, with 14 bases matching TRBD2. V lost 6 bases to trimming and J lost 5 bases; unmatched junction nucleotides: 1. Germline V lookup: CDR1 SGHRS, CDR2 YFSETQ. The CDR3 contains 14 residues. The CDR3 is CASKGLAGDNEQFF. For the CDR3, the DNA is TGCGCCAGCAAGGGACTAGCGGGGGACAATGAGCAGTTCTTC.

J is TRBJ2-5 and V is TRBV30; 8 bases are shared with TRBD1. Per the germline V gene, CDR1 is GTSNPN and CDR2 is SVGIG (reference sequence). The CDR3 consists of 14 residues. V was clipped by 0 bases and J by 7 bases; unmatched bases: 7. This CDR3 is CAWSVRTGYGTQYF. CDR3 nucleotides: TGTGCCTGGAGTGTCAGGACAGGGTATGGGACCCAGTACTTC.